This TCR beta chain is from a study of Graves' ophthalmopathy and Graves' hyperthyroidism. Whole-study findings and limits: Blood contained most expanded thyroid clonotypes exceeding 0.001 frequency. For predicting ophthalmopathy progression, the model had about 71% sensitivity and 72.22% specificity.

The CDR3 is 16 amino acids. In germline, CDR1 is SGHRS, CDR2 YFSETQ. V was cut by 4 bases and J by 0 bases, with 14 bases left in between. The authors amplified TCR beta CDR3 regions from RNA transcripts. Scientists carried out first-round RT-PCR using HTBI primers and then a second-round multiplex PCR. Via MiXCR, TCRdb re-called the multiplex PCR reads, giving one row per CDR3 protein. The table records over a million distinct CDR3 sequences, about 35% of them present only once. With regard to this clonotype: What it binds is not known.

Clinical symptoms, serum thyroxine, TRAb, thyroid ultrasound and orbital computed tomography were relied on for diagnosis. This chain links TRBV5-1 with TRBJ1-3; D is perhaps TRBD1 (6 bases). This clonotype was obtained from an adult man with Graves' hyperthyroidism. The sample consisted of peripheral blood or thyroid tissue (not recorded which). CDR3 residues: CASSRGVLRSGNTIYF. In DNA, the CDR3 is TGCGCCAGCAGCAGGGGGGTTCTACGCTCTGGAAACACCATATATTTT.